This passage covers 10 T cell receptor beta chains from one sample sequenced in a study of early T cells in non-severe SARS-CoV-2 infection. TCRdb reprocessed the 5' RACE reads via MiXCR and lists one record per CDR3 protein. The sample has 40,000 to 55,000 distinct CDR3 sequences; roughly 6.6% are singletons. The sample consisted of whole blood, taken at baseline. The receptor source for this set is an adult who was a healthcare worker with PCR-confirmed SARS-CoV-2 infection or an uninfected control (not recorded which).

This clonotype appeared many times. J is TRBJ1-3 and V is TRBV7-9; no reliable D call. Germline V gives CDR1 SEHNR, CDR2 FQNEAQ (reference sequence). Trimming left V 5 bases short and J 0 bases short, with 2 bases between. CDR3 length equals 12 residues. CDR3 protein: CASSNSGNTIYF. Written as DNA, the CDR3 is TGTGCCAGCAGCAACTCTGGAAACACCATATATTTT.

There are a few counts of this clonotype. V is TRBV6-2 or TRBV6-3 and J is TRBJ2-5, with 10 bases aligning to TRBD2. J gave up 7 bases and V 8 bases, and 1 base lay outside the gene matches. The germline CDR1 and CDR2 sequences are MNHEY and SVGEGT. The CDR3 extends over 11 amino acids. CDR3 coding DNA: TGTGCCAGCGGGACTAGCGTGACCCAGTACTTC. This gives the protein CASGTSVTQYF.

DNA of the CDR3: TGTGCCAGCAGTTACTCCCTCCGTAGCGGGGGTCTCACAGATACGCAGTATTTT. Translating it yields CASSYSLRSGGLTDTQYF. The gene calls are TRBV6-5 and TRBJ2-3, with 9 bases aligning to TRBD2. J was trimmed by 2 bases and V by 0 bases; bases with no gene match: 9. The length of the CDR3 is 18 residues. Germline V lookup: CDR1 MNHEY, CDR2 SVGAGI.

This clonotype has only a few counts. V gene TRBV5-1 combines with J gene TRBJ1-2, with 8 bases identical to TRBD1. The CDR3 sequence is 14 residues long. Germline loops: CDR1 SGHRS, CDR2 YFSETQ. Unmatched junction bases numbered 8, after V lost 2 bases and J lost 8 bases. The CDR3 DNA follows: TGCGCCAGCAGCTTCACCCAGGGGGCCAGAGGCTACACCTTC. This encodes CASSFTQGARGYTF.

The V and J genes are TRBV10-3 and TRBJ2-1, with TRBD1 identical over 9 bases. The J segment lost 7 bases and the V segment lost 8 bases, leaving 15 bases of the junction unmatched. Germline CDR1 reads ENHRY; CDR2 reads SYGVKD. CDR3 length: 16 residues. The CDR3 region is CAISNRDRVLRNEQFF. The CDR3 coding sequence is TGTGCCATCTCAAACCGGGACAGGGTACTAAGGAATGAGCAGTTCTTC.

This clonotype was seen ten or more times. This chain links TRBV9 with TRBJ2-3; tentative D call: TRBD2 (6 bases). CDR3 length: 15 amino acids. V gave up 0 bases and J gave up 2 bases, with 10 bases separating them. Germline CDR1 reads SGDLS; CDR2 reads YYNGEE. CDR3 bases: TGTGCCAGCAGCGTAGCGGGAGATCCCACAGATACGCAGTATTTT. Protein: CASSVAGDPTDTQYF.

The table lists this clonotype with a few counts. The chain combines TRBV7-2 with TRBJ2-5, with a tentative D call TRBD2 (6 bases). Trimming removed 2 bases from V and 5 bases from J, with 15 bases in between. CDR1 and CDR2 from the germline V gene are SGHTA and FQGNSA. The CDR3 loop spans 15 amino acids. The CDR3 region is CASSLYGGPSETQYF. The DNA of the CDR3 is TGTGCCAGCAGCTTATACGGGGGACCCTCGGAGACCCAGTACTTC.

This clonotype was observed a few times. V usage is TRBV6-2 or TRBV6-3 and J usage is TRBJ2-6; no clear D. Trimming shortened V by 4 bases and J by 1 base, and 8 bases separated the two germline ends. The CDR3 runs 15 residues. Germline loops: CDR1 MNHEY, CDR2 SVGEGT. The DNA for the CDR3 is TGTGCCAGCAGTTCACCCTTTTCTGGGGCCAACGTCCTGACTTTC. Its translation is CASSSPFSGANVLTF.

A remark on this clonotype: This may come from a read error, since a much larger clone is one base off. The chain combines TRBV24-1 with TRBJ1-5; the D is unclear. Germline assignment: CDR1 KGHDR and CDR2 SFDVKD. The CDR3 consists of 13 residues. The CDR3 bases are TGTGTCACCAGTAGGTATAGCAATCAGCCCCAGCATTTT. It yields the protein CVTSRYSNQPQHF.

This clonotype was seen at least ten times. The chain links TRBV6-5 to TRBJ1-6, with TRBD1 matching over 8 bases. Germline-derived CDR1 and CDR2 are MNHEY and SVGAGI. The J segment lost 9 bases and the V segment lost 4 bases, leaving 11 bases of the junction unmatched. This CDR3 has 16 residues. The CDR3, as DNA: TGTGCCAGCAGTTCCCCGAGGACAGGGCGGGGTTCACCCCTCCACTTT. Translation gives CASSSPRTGRGSPLHF.